The 23 T cell receptor beta chains below were found in one sample sequenced in a study of cytomegalovirus exposure and HLA in healthy donors. PCR primers comprised 60 Vbeta and 13 Jbeta primers. Sequencing was performed with immunoSEQ multiplex PCR; in TCRdb, only in-frame clones are kept and a portion is missing. The sample records about 120,000 clones, roughly 80% being singletons. The sample comprised PBMCs. Receptors originate from a female donor in good health and CMV-seronegative.

The chain uses TRBV7-2 and TRBJ2-4; possibly TRBD1 for D (5 bases). Trimming took 2 bases from V and 8 from J, leaving 7 bases between them. This CDR3 has 12 residues. The germline V gene encodes CDR1 SGHTA and CDR2 FQGNSA. The CDR3 region has the DNA TGTGCCAGCAGCTTATGGGGCGACATTCAGTACTTC. This encodes CASSLWGDIQYF.

Remarks on this clone: A junction boundary mismatches the germline segment, possibly from a read error. The V gene is TRBV10-3, the J gene TRBJ2-3; D is perhaps TRBD1 (6 bases). CDR1 is ENHRY and CDR2 is SYGVKD in the germline V gene. This CDR3 spans 15 amino acids. DNA for the CDR3: TGTGCCAGCAGTGGGGCGGCAGGGGGCACAGATACGCAGTATTTT. Its translation: CASSGAAGGTDTQYF.

This clone was detected only a few times. The chain couples TRBV10-2 to TRBJ1-5, with 8 bases aligning to TRBD1. The CDR3 totals 17 residues. The junction had 6 bases not matched to a gene; V was cut back by 2 bases and J by 0 bases. CDR1 and CDR2 from the germline V gene are WSHSY and SAAADI. CDR3 sequence (DNA): TGCGCCAGCAGTGAGGACAGGGGATCCTATAGCAATCAGCCCCAGCATTTT. It specifies CASSEDRGSYSNQPQHF.

This sequence joins TRBV25-1 and TRBJ1-2; 8 bases fit TRBD1. The CDR3 is 14 residues long. Germline V CDR1 and CDR2: MGHDK, SYGVNS. V gave up 4 bases and J gave up 3 bases; unmatched junction bases: 4. The CDR3 DNA is TGTGCCAGCAGTGGGGGACAGGCGGACTATGGCTACACCTTC. Translating gives CASSGGQADYGYTF.

Here the CDR3 reads CASGYPGQNTEAFF. CDR3 sequence (DNA): TGTGCCAGCGGATATCCGGGACAGAACACTGAAGCTTTCTTT. The rearrangement joins TRBV27 to TRBJ1-1; possible D gene TRBD1, 6 bases. The CDR3 is made up of 14 amino acids. The V gene lost 8 bases and the J gene lost 1 base, with 14 bases spanning the gap. The germline gives CDR1 MNHEY, CDR2 SMNVEV (reference sequence).

The gene calls are TRBV4-1 and TRBJ2-5, with D possibly being TRBD2 (5 bases). The CDR3 loop spans 20 amino acids. Trimming left V 0 bases short and J 9 bases short, with 32 bases between. Germline V CDR1 and CDR2: MGHRA, YSYEKL. This CDR3 is CASSQDFGWARASAKKAQYF. As DNA, the CDR3 is TGCGCCAGCAGCCAAGATTTTGGGTGGGCGCGGGCCTCCGCCAAGAAGGCCCAGTACTTC.

This clone was seen more than once but under ten times. This chain joins TRBV4-2 and TRBJ1-1; D possibly corresponds to TRBD1 (5 bases). Germline V gene data show CDR1 as LGHNA and CDR2 as YNFKEQ. This CDR3 comprises 14 residues. The V and J ends lost 4 bases and 1 base respectively, with 10 bases between them. CDR3 sequence (DNA): TGTGCCAGCAGCCCGGCAGGGTCGAACACTGAAGCTTTCTTT. This sequence encodes CASSPAGSNTEAFF.

This chain uses TRBV7-2 with TRBJ1-1; TRBD1 might be the D (5 bases). V shed 5 bases and J shed 5 bases, with 15 bases lying between them. Per the germline V gene, CDR1 is SGHTA and CDR2 is FQGNSA. This CDR3 comprises 14 residues. The CDR3 region is CASSLSQAGTEAFF. The DNA for the CDR3 is TGTGCCAGCAGCCTTTCACAGGCCGGGACTGAAGCTTTCTTT.

The chain employs TRBV4-2 and TRBJ1-2; tentative D call: TRBD1 (6 bases). This CDR3 contains 16 residues. Trimming pared 3 bases from V and 4 bases from J, leaving 18 bases between. The germline V gene encodes CDR1 LGHNA and CDR2 YNFKEQ. CDR3 coding DNA: TGTGCCAGCAGCCAGGAAACTACCATACAGGGCTATGGCTACACCTTC. This sequence encodes CASSQETTIQGYGYTF.

The gene calls are TRBV27 and TRBJ1-2, with 7 nucleotides matching TRBD1. Looked up from germline, CDR1 is MNHEY and CDR2 is SMNVEV (reference sequence). J gave up 2 bases and V 7 bases, and 7 bases lay outside the gene matches. There are 14 residues in the CDR3. The CDR3, as DNA: TGTGCCAGCAATATCGGACAGGACAACTATGGCTACACCTTC. Residues: CASNIGQDNYGYTF.

The genes are TRBV7-5 and TRBJ1-2; the table's D call, TRBD1, was not checked against the DNA. TRBV7-5 is described as a pseudogene. This CDR3 region has 16 residues. The chain's CDR3 is CVRSSDLGPFNYGYTF. The DNA of the CDR3 is TGTGTCAGAAGCTCAGATTTGGGGCCCTTTAACTATGGCTACACCTTC.

The rearrangement joins TRBV23-1 to TRBJ2-7; the D gene is possibly TRBD2 (6 bases). TRBV23-1 is placed among ORFs of uncertain function. V was clipped by 8 bases and J by 5 bases, with 19 bases between them. This CDR3 is 14 amino acids long. The chain's CDR3 is CASSTGTGCHEQYF. CDR3 bases: TGCGCCAGCTCGACCGGGACTGGGTGTCACGAGCAGTACTTC.

The CDR3 region is CASSPRQGNNSPLHF. CDR3 nucleotides: TGTGCCAGCAGCCCCCGACAGGGGAACAATTCACCCCTCCACTTT. The chain uses TRBV5-4 and TRBJ1-6; 8 bases are a match to TRBD1. Germline values: CDR1 SGHNT, CDR2 YYREEE (reference sequence). CDR3 size: 15 residues. The ends lost 4 bases at V and 7 bases at J; junction bases unmatched: 7.

V is TRBV23-1 and J is TRBJ2-1; weak D call: TRBD1 (6 bases). TRBV23-1 is designated an ORF whose function remains uncertain. Trimming shortened V by 3 bases and J by 6 bases, and 12 bases separated the two germline ends. This CDR3 comprises 14 residues. The CDR3 reads CASSQPGQSNEQFF. The CDR3 nucleotides are TGCGCCAGCAGTCAGCCCGGACAGAGCAATGAGCAGTTCTTC.

V gene TRBV7-2 combines with J gene TRBJ1-1, with D hard to call. The CDR3 has 13 residues. Germline values: CDR1 SGHTA, CDR2 FQGNSA. V dropped 7 bases and J dropped 1 base, with 10 bases sitting between them. Here the CDR3 DNA reads TGTGCCAGCATTCTCGGCGGGAACACTGAAGCTTTCTTT. It specifies CASILGGNTEAFF.

The V gene is TRBV5-1, the J gene TRBJ1-1; D is possibly TRBD1 (6 bases). The CDR3 covers 14 residues. Trimming pared 6 bases from V and 0 bases from J, leaving 12 bases between. CDR1 is SGHRS, CDR2 YFSETQ, per germline. Here the CDR3 reads CASTLTGLNTEAFF. In nucleotides, the CDR3 is TGCGCCAGCACCCTTACAGGGCTGAACACTGAAGCTTTCTTT. The variable domain in full, completed from reference TRBV5-1 and TRBJ1-1, reads KAGVTQTPRYLIKTRGQQVTLSCSPISGHRSVSWYQQTPGQGLQFLFEYFSETQRNKGNFPGRFSGRQFSNSRSEMNVSTLELGDSALYLCASTLTGLNTEAFFGQGTRLTVV.

This clone was seen a few times. The chain couples TRBV6-6 to TRBJ1-1, with D unclear. The germline gives CDR1 MNHNY, CDR2 SVGAGI (reference sequence). This CDR3 is 14 amino acids long. V lost 6 bases, J lost 6 bases, and 17 bases lay in between. The CDR3 coding sequence is TGTGCCAGCAGCGTGGGCCTCGGCTTCCCTGAAGCTTTCTTT. Its translation: CASSVGLGFPEAFF.

This chain joins TRBV2 and TRBJ1-2; perhaps TRBD1 as D (5 bases). The CDR3 spans 12 residues. The ends were cut back, 6 bases at V and 5 bases at J, with 10 bases in the middle. The germline V gene encodes CDR1 SNHLY and CDR2 FYNNEI. The CDR3 DNA reads as TGTGCCAGCAGAGAACAGGCTTATGGCTACACCTTC. This encodes CASREQAYGYTF.

The chain carries TRBV7-9 and TRBJ2-3; D might be TRBD1 (5 bases). CDR1 is SEHNR and CDR2 is FQNEAQ in the germline V gene (reference sequence). The V end lost 5 bases, the J end lost 1 base, and 10 bases lay between the germline ends. This CDR3 spans 14 amino acids. CDR3 DNA: TGTGCCAGCAGCCCAGGGTACCGCACAGATACGCAGTATTTT. Translated: CASSPGYRTDTQYF.

The rearrangement joins TRBV27 to TRBJ2-2; weak D call: TRBD2 (6 bases). Germline V gene lookup returns CDR1 MNHEY and CDR2 SMNVEV (reference sequence). The V gene lost 1 base and the J gene lost 6 bases, with 18 bases spanning the gap. The CDR3 has 17 residues. CDR3 nucleotides: TGTGCCAGCAGTTTATTATCCCAGGGAGGAAGGGCCGGGGAGCTGTTTTTT. It encodes CASSLLSQGGRAGELFF.

The genes are TRBV7-9 and TRBJ2-7, with TRBD2 matching over 7 bases. The CDR3 is 15 amino acids. Germline trimming cut 1 base from V and 1 base from J; bases unmatched to any gene: 4. The germline V gene encodes CDR1 SEHNR and CDR2 FQNEAQ (reference sequence). CDR3: CASSLVRGVSYEQYF. In DNA, the CDR3 is TGTGCCAGCAGCTTAGTTCGGGGGGTTTCCTACGAGCAGTACTTC.

This clone is classed as medium-sized. This chain connects TRBV6-1 to TRBJ2-1, with 7 positions matching TRBD2. The length of the CDR3 is 15 residues. The germline V gene encodes CDR1 MNHNS and CDR2 SASEGT. With V trimmed by 4 bases and J by 3 bases, 6 bases remained unmatched. The chain's CDR3 is CASSGLAGDYNEQFF. The CDR3 coding sequence is TGTGCCAGCAGTGGACTAGCAGGAGACTACAATGAGCAGTTCTTC.

The genes are TRBV5-8 and TRBJ1-2; 8 bases map to TRBD1. Trimming took 4 bases from V and 3 from J; bases not matched to a gene: 5. The germline V gene has CDR1 SGHTS and CDR2 YDEGEE. The CDR3 covers 14 residues. CDR3 loop: CASSPDRAHYGYTF. As DNA, the CDR3 is TGTGCCAGCAGCCCGGACAGGGCGCACTATGGCTACACCTTC. The variable domain in full, completed from reference TRBV5-8 and TRBJ1-2, reads EAGVTQSPTHLIKTRGQQATLRCSPISGHTSVYWYQQALGLGLQFLLWYDEGEERNRGNFPPRFSGRQFPNYSSELNVNALELEDSALYLCASSPDRAHYGYTFGSGTRLTVV.